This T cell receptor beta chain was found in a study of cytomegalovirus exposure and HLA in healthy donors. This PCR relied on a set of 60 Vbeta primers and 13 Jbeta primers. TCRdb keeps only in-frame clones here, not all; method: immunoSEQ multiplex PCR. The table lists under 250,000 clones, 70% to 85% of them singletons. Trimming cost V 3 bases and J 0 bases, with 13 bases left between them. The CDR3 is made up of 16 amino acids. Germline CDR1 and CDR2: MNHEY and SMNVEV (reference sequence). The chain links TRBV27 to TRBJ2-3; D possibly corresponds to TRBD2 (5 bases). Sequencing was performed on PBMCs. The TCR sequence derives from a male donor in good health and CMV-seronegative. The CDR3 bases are TGTGCCAGCAGTTTTCGGATGAGCGGAAGCACAGATACGCAGTATTTT. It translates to CASSFRMSGSTDTQYF.